A single sample is the source of the 19 T cell receptor beta chains below, sequenced in a study of T cells in Graves' hyperthyroidism and ophthalmopathy. Amplification of TCR beta CDR3 regions used RNA as the template. The primer set for the first-round RT-PCR of the TCR CDR3 was HTBI. MiXCR was run by TCRdb on the multiplex PCR reads, yielding one entry per CDR3 protein. The repertoire has about 250,000 distinct CDR3 sequences, approximately 23% of them found once; the top ten carry about a third. Sample: blood. The receptors come from a woman in her thirties or forties with Graves' ophthalmopathy.

This clonotype turned up a few times. The V gene is TRBV4-2, the J gene TRBJ1-5, with no clear D. Trimming took 4 bases from V and 0 from J, leaving 25 bases between them. This CDR3 contains 20 residues. Germline assignment: CDR1 LGHNA and CDR2 YNFKEQ. The CDR3 DNA sequence: TGTGCCAGCAGCCCCCCCGGGCGGAGGAATCTTAAACTTAGCAATCAGCCCCAGCATTTT. Translation: CASSPPGRRNLKLSNQPQHF.

At least ten counts were recorded for this clonotype. The gene calls are TRBV15 and TRBJ1-4; D unclear. CDR3 length equals 14 residues. CDR1 and CDR2 (germline): LNHNV, YYDKDF (reference sequence). V was clipped by 3 bases and J by 0 bases, with 5 bases between them. CDR3 amino acids: CATSSLATNEKLFF. CDR3 nucleotide sequence: TGTGCCACCAGCAGTCTTGCAACTAATGAAAAACTGTTTTTT.

This clonotype was detected only once. The chain joins TRBV11-2 to TRBJ2-2; 8 bases agree with TRBD1. The trim removed 10 bases at V and 4 bases at J, leaving 5 bases unmatched. The germline V gene encodes CDR1 SGHAT and CDR2 FQNNGV. The CDR3 sequence is 13 residues long. CDR3 in amino acids: CAIRTGLTGELFF. The CDR3 DNA reads as TGTGCCATCCGGACAGGGCTCACCGGGGAGCTGTTTTTT.

This clonotype was observed at least ten times. The J gene is TRBJ2-2, the V gene TRBV2; 8 bases line up with TRBD2. The V gene end was trimmed by 5 bases and the J gene end by 0 bases; junction bases not matched to a gene: 2. This CDR3 contains 15 residues. Germline V gene lookup returns CDR1 SNHLY and CDR2 FYNNEI. CDR3 loop: CASSREGTNTGELFF. CDR3 coding DNA: TGTGCCAGCAGTCGGGAGGGAACGAACACCGGGGAGCTGTTTTTT.

A note on this clonotype: This may arise from a read error, as a much more abundant clone is one base away. V usage is TRBV20-1 and J usage is TRBJ2-3, with 8 bases fitting TRBD1. The V gene's germline CDR1 is DFQATT and CDR2 SNEGSKA (reference sequence). Trimming took 6 bases from V and 3 from J; bases not matched to a gene: 8. The CDR3 is 14 residues long. CDR3 nucleotides: TGCAGTGCCGCCAGGACAGGGTATACAGATACGCAGTATTTT. This sequence encodes CSAARTGYTDTQYF.

Many counts were recorded for this clonotype. The V and J genes are TRBV19 and TRBJ1-1; possibly TRBD1 for D (5 bases). Looked up from germline, CDR1 is LNHDA and CDR2 is SQIVND (reference sequence). V was cut by 6 bases and J by 3 bases, with 17 bases left in between. The length of the CDR3 is 15 residues. This chain's CDR3 is CASRPGGAGDTEAFF. CDR3 DNA: TGTGCCAGTAGACCCGGGGGTGCGGGAGACACTGAAGCTTTCTTT.

This clonotype was counted at least ten times. The chain combines TRBV27 with TRBJ1-2, with TRBD1 matching over 8 bases. CDR3 length: 11 residues. V was clipped by 8 bases and J by 5 bases; unmatched bases: 1. The germline V gene encodes CDR1 MNHEY and CDR2 SMNVEV (reference sequence). The CDR3, as DNA: TGTGCCAGCGGGACAGGATATGGCTACACCTTC. Its translation is CASGTGYGYTF.

This chain connects TRBV11-2 to TRBJ2-5; 7 nucleotides match TRBD2. V lost 2 bases and J lost 5; bases outside the gene matches: 11. The CDR3 is made up of 16 amino acids. Per germline, CDR1 SGHAT and CDR2 FQNNGV. In DNA form, the CDR3 reads TGTGCCAGCAGCTTATCCAGCGGGGCCAGAAGGGAGACCCAGTACTTC. This translates into CASSLSSGARRETQYF.

This clonotype was counted ten times or more. V is TRBV20-1 and J is TRBJ1-3, with D possibly being TRBD1 (5 bases). V was trimmed by 6 bases and J by 3 bases, leaving 12 bases between them. The CDR3 totals 13 residues. The V gene's germline CDR1 is DFQATT and CDR2 SNEGSKA (reference sequence). In DNA, the CDR3 is TGCAGTGCGACCGGGGGGGTTGGAAACACCATATATTTT. It translates to CSATGGVGNTIYF.

This clonotype has a count of ten or more. The chain employs TRBV5-1 and TRBJ1-1; D not resolved. Germline assignment: CDR1 SGHRS and CDR2 YFSETQ. Trimming took 2 bases from V and 2 from J, leaving 13 bases between them. The CDR3 extends over 15 amino acids. In nucleotides, the CDR3 is TGCGCCAGCAGCTTTGGACGGACGCAAAACACTGAAGCTTTCTTT. It specifies CASSFGRTQNTEAFF.

This clonotype was detected ten times or more. The CDR3 DNA sequence: TGTGCTTTACTCTGGGGAATGAACACTGAAGCTTTCTTT. It specifies CALLWGMNTEAFF. The chain recombines TRBV30 with TRBJ1-1; D is unclear. In germline, CDR1 is GTSNPN, CDR2 SVGIG (reference sequence). The CDR3 extends over 13 amino acids.

This clonotype was observed many times. The chain uses TRBV12-3 or TRBV12-4 and TRBJ1-1; D not resolved. The CDR3 has 13 residues. V dropped 10 bases and J dropped 1 base, with 13 bases sitting between them. CDR3 nucleotides: TGTGCCACCGATAAAGGTGGGAACACTGAAGCTTTCTTT. Translation gives CATDKGGNTEAFF.

The table lists this clonotype with a few counts. J is TRBJ2-3 and V is TRBV2; D ambiguous. V lost 7 bases to trimming and J lost 2 bases, with 10 bases between them. The CDR3 has 13 residues. Germline-derived CDR1 and CDR2 are SNHLY and FYNNEI. The CDR3: CASKGDFTDTQYF. CDR3 nucleotide sequence: TGTGCCAGCAAGGGCGACTTCACAGATACGCAGTATTTT.

The CDR3 DNA reads as TGTGCCATCAGCTCGGACGGCGATAGCTACACCTTC. It specifies CAISSDGDSYTF. The chain carries TRBV10-3 and TRBJ1-2; D gene unclear. Germline loops: CDR1 ENHRY, CDR2 SYGVKD. This CDR3 comprises 12 residues. The V end was cut by 6 bases, the J end by 9 bases, with 14 bases between.

This clonotype came up many times. CDR3 loop: CASRTGSMGYGYTF. CDR3 bases: TGTGCCAGCAGAACAGGGTCTATGGGCTATGGCTACACCTTC. J is TRBJ1-2 and V is TRBV28; D perhaps matches TRBD1 (6 bases). V lost 6 bases, J lost 4 bases, and 15 bases lay in between. The CDR3 sequence is 14 residues long. The V gene's germline CDR1 is MDHEN and CDR2 SYDVKM.

This clonotype occurred many times. The chain joins TRBV29-1 to TRBJ2-5, with 9 bases that match TRBD1. V lost 5 bases to trimming and J lost 4 bases; unmatched junction nucleotides: 5. CDR1 SQVTM and CDR2 ANQGSEA come from the germline V gene. CDR3 length: 13 amino acids. CDR3 coding DNA: TGCAGCGTTACCACAGGGGGCGGAGAGACCCAGTACTTC. It translates to CSVTTGGGETQYF.

V gene TRBV11-3 combines with J gene TRBJ2-5, with 7 nucleotides matching TRBD1. CDR1 and CDR2 (germline): SGHNT, YENEEA. This CDR3 has 15 amino acids. V was clipped by 5 bases and J by 0 bases; unmatched bases: 6. The CDR3 coding sequence is TGTGCCAGCAGCATGGGACAGTTAGACCAAGAGACCCAGTACTTC. As protein: CASSMGQLDQETQYF.

This clonotype was observed at least ten times. The chain employs TRBV3-1 and TRBJ2-7; 9 bases align to TRBD2. The CDR3 consists of 15 residues. Trimming removed 0 bases from V and 3 bases from J; junction bases left unmatched: 3. Germline V lookup: CDR1 LGHDT, CDR2 YNNKEL (reference sequence). DNA for the CDR3: TGTGCCAGCAGCCAAGAGCTAGCGGGATACTACGAGCAGTACTTC. Translating gives CASSQELAGYYEQYF.

Ten or more counts support this clonotype. The gene calls are TRBV2 and TRBJ1-1; D is perhaps TRBD1 (6 bases). Germline values: CDR1 SNHLY, CDR2 FYNNEI. The V end lost 7 bases, the J end lost 1 base, and 10 bases lay between the germline ends. The CDR3 totals 13 residues. DNA for the CDR3: TGTGCCAGCACCGCGGACAGGAACACTGAAGCTTTCTTT. Amino acids: CASTADRNTEAFF.